This record concerns one T cell receptor beta chain sequence. Its antigen is still unknown. What was sequenced were expressed TCRB transcripts, since all of the isolated RNA had been reverse transcribed. The assay was immunoSEQ multiplex PCR, and TCRdb's table has in-frame clones only and misses some. The sample contains 150,000 to 200,000 clones, around 9% of which appear only once. The sample comes from a study of beta chain features in type 1 diabetes. About the research overall: All of the samples together had 107,917,701 sorted cells examined. Study-wide points: PCR might preferentially amplify shorter templates, equally in patients and controls. The study found that naive, central memory and Treg TCRB repertoires appeared more similar in patients than in healthy donors. The VDJ junctions of type 1 diabetes patients carried fewer insertions and more deletions. Moderate but significant shortening of TCRB CDR3s was recorded in all four CD4+ subsets from Type 1 diabetes patients.

The CDR3 extends over 14 amino acids. V was shortened by 6 bases and J by 1 base, with 14 bases between the two germline ends. Germline V gene lookup returns CDR1 SQVTM and CDR2 ANQGSEA. The sample taken for sequencing was central memory CD4+ T cells from blood. The TCR comes from a woman aged 30 to 39 with type 1 diabetes. The chain uses TRBV29-1 and TRBJ2-3; a possible D gene is TRBD2 (5 bases). The CDR3 protein is CSVRPSRGTDTQYF. CDR3 nucleotides: TGCAGCGTCAGACCTAGCCGAGGCACAGATACGCAGTATTTT.